Listed below are T cell receptor beta chains from one sample, sequenced in a study of CD8 T cells in ankylosing spondylitis. TCRdb re-called the 5' RACE reads through MiXCR, storing one row per CDR3 protein. Found here are approximately 200,000 distinct CDR3 sequences, over 10% of them singletons; the top ten hold approximately 16%. Sequences were obtained from blood, either unsorted or a sorted T cell fraction (not recorded which). The source is a male donor with ankylosing spondylitis or in good health (not recorded which). The CDR3 runs from the conserved cysteine through the conserved F or W. D genes are given only for firm matches. For some rows the clone size is stated as once, few or many, or as a class when expanded; others skip it.

abundance | d_gene | j_gene | v_gene | len | CDR3nt | CDR3aa
. | . | TRBJ1-5 | TRBV10-3 | 13 | TGTGCCATCAGCTTAGATCGCAATCAGCCCCAGCATTTT | CAISLDRNQPQHF
few | . | TRBJ2-3 | TRBV11-1 | 12 | TGTGCCAGCAGCCTAATTTTAGATACGCAGTATTTT | CASSLILDTQYF
few | TRBD2 | TRBJ2-1 | TRBV4-1 | 16 | TGCGCCAGCAGTCATCGACTAGCGGGGCTAGTTAATGAGCAGTTCTTC | CASSHRLAGLVNEQFF
few | TRBD1 | TRBJ2-2 | TRBV27 | 19 | TGTGCCAGCAAGGCCCCCCGGGACAGGGGTCCACTGAACACCGGGGAGCTGTTTTTT | CASKAPRDRGPLNTGELFF
few | . | TRBJ2-1 | TRBV11-3 | 15 | TGTGCCAGCAGCTTAGATTTCAGACCCTACAATGAGCAGTTCTTC | CASSLDFRPYNEQFF
few | . | TRBJ2-7 | TRBV20-1 | 14 | TGCAGTGCTCTGGGTCTTAGGCCCTCCTACGAGCAGTACTTC | CSALGLRPSYEQYF
. | . | TRBJ2-6 | TRBV25-1 | 18 | TGTGCCAGCAGTGAAGGGGTCAGGGTGTACTCTGGGGCCAACGTCCTGACTTTC | CASSEGVRVYSGANVLTF
. | TRBD1 | TRBJ2-3 | TRBV7-2 | 16 | TGTGCCAGCAGCCGACAAGGACAGGGGATGCCAGATACGCAGTATTTT | CASSRQGQGMPDTQYF
. | TRBD2 | TRBJ2-7 | TRBV7-9 | 15 | TGTGCCAGCAGCTTCGTCGTTGCGGGAGGGGACGAGCAGTACTTC | CASSFVVAGGDEQYF
many | TRBD2 | TRBJ2-3 | TRBV5-1 | 17 | TGCGCCAGCAGCTTTCCTGATAGCGGGTGGAGCACAGATACGCAGTATTTT | CASSFPDSGWSTDTQYF
. | . | TRBJ1-2 | TRBV7-8 | 16 | TGTGCCAGCAGCTTAGATTCTTTAGACAGAAGCTATGGCTACACCTTC | CASSLDSLDRSYGYTF
. | TRBD2 | TRBJ2-7 | TRBV4-1 | 13 | TGCGCCAGCTCCGGACTAGCCGGGGACGAGCAGTACTTC | CASSGLAGDEQYF
. | TRBD2 | TRBJ2-3 | TRBV5-6 | 15 | TGTGCCAGCGCCCCCGGACTAGCGGTTACAGATACGCAGTATTTT | CASAPGLAVTDTQYF
many | . | TRBJ2-2 | TRBV7-8 | 17 | TGTGCCAGCAGCCTTACTTATCTCTTCTCGAACACCGGGGAGCTGTTTTTT | CASSLTYLFSNTGELFF
. | . | TRBJ1-2 | TRBV7-9 | 15 | TGTGCCAGCAGCTTAGATCAGAGACCTAACTATGGCTACACCTTC | CASSLDQRPNYGYTF
few | . | TRBJ1-3 | TRBV6-5 | 12 | TGTGCCAGCGAGGGCTCTGGAAACACCATATATTTT | CASEGSGNTIYF
. | TRBD2 | TRBJ2-1 | TRBV12-3/TRBV12-4 | 17 | TGTGCCAGCAGCCCGCCCCAACTAGCGGGGGGGCTTGATGAGCAGTTCTTC | CASSPPQLAGGLDEQFF
. | TRBD1 | TRBJ2-1 | TRBV2 | 14 | TGTGCCGCGACCGGACAGGGATTCCGGGATGAGCAGTTCTTC | CAATGQGFRDEQFF
. | TRBD1 | TRBJ2-3 | TRBV4-1 | 18 | TGCGCCAGCAGCCAGGTCAGCGCCGGGACAGGATACACAGATACGCAGTATTTT | CASSQVSAGTGYTDTQYF
. | . | TRBJ2-5 | TRBV7-9 | 17 | TGTGCCAGCAGCTATACCCACGGGGCCGACCGAGAGGCGACCCAGTACTTC | CASSYTHGADREATQYF
few | TRBD1 | TRBJ1-1 | TRBV5-6 | 14 | TGTGCCAGCAGCTTGGGACAGGGGTTCTCTGAAGCTTTCTTT | CASSLGQGFSEAFF
few | . | TRBJ1-2 | TRBV5-1 | 12 | TGCGCCAGCAGTTCGGACAGTTGGGGCTACACCTTC | CASSSDSWGYTF
. | . | TRBJ2-5 | TRBV6-5 | 16 | TGTGCCAGCAGTTACTCGGGCGGAGGGTACCAAGAGACCCAGTACTTC | CASSYSGGGYQETQYF
. | . | TRBJ2-7 | TRBV30 | 16 | TGTGCCTGGAGTGTACGATGGGGCGGCTCCACCTACGAGCAGTACTTC | CAWSVRWGGSTYEQYF
many | TRBD1 | TRBJ2-5 | TRBV27 | 15 | TGTGCCAGCAGTTTATATCGGACAGGGATCGAGACCCAGTACTTC | CASSLYRTGIETQYF
few | . | TRBJ2-7 | TRBV21-1 | 16 | TGTGCCAGCAGCAAAGGGGGGCGGGAGGCCCCCGCCGAGCAGTACTTC | CASSKGGREAPAEQYF
few | TRBD2 | TRBJ2-2 | TRBV4-2 | 18 | TGTGCCAGCAGCCCGACTAGCGGGTTAGAACTTAACACCGGGGAGCTGTTTTTT | CASSPTSGLELNTGELFF
many | . | TRBJ2-7 | TRBV20-1 | 13 | TGCAGTGCTGTCCATTCCAGGGCCTACGAGCAGTACTTC | CSAVHSRAYEQYF
. | . | TRBJ1-2 | TRBV29-1 | 13 | TGCAGCGTTGAAGGGACAGTGAACTATGGCTACACCTTC | CSVEGTVNYGYTF
few | . | TRBJ2-6 | TRBV5-1 | 20 | TGCGCCAGCAGTTCCCGACTCGTGGGGCGGAAAAGCTCTGGGGCCAACGTCCTGACTTTC | CASSSRLVGRKSSGANVLTF
few | TRBD1 | TRBJ1-1 | TRBV7-9 | 13 | TGTGCCAGTGGACAGGGTACGAACACTGAAGCTTTCTTT | CASGQGTNTEAFF
. | TRBD2 | TRBJ2-2 | TRBV7-6 | 19 | TGTGCCAGCAGCCCCTTCCGGACTAGCGGGGGTATTGGCACCGGGGAGCTGTTTTTT | CASSPFRTSGGIGTGELFF
few | TRBD1 | TRBJ1-4 | TRBV12-3/TRBV12-4 | 15 | TGTGCCAGCGGGACAGGGGCCGGGGCTAATGAAAAACTGTTTTTT | CASGTGAGANEKLFF
. | . | TRBJ2-7 | TRBV4-2 | 13 | TGTGCCAGCAGCCGCGGGCTCCCCTACGAGCAGTACTTC | CASSRGLPYEQYF
. | . | TRBJ1-1 | TRBV3-1 | 15 | TGTGCCAGCAGCCAAGAGGAGCGAGCGAACACTGAAGCTTTCTTT | CASSQEERANTEAFF
. | . | TRBJ1-4 | TRBV15 | 16 | TGTGCCCCTTTAAGAGACGCGCAGGGCGGCAATGAAAAACTGTTTTTT | CAPLRDAQGGNEKLFF
. | TRBD2 | TRBJ2-7 | TRBV5-1 | 17 | TGCGCCAGCAGGGGACTAGCGGGAGAGTCGTCTGTATACGAGCAGTACTTC | CASRGLAGESSVYEQYF
few | . | TRBJ2-1 | TRBV12-3/TRBV12-4 | 13 | TGTGCCAGCAGCCATGGAGATTACAATGAGCAGTTCTTC | CASSHGDYNEQFF
few | . | TRBJ1-3 | TRBV15 | 17 | TGTGCCACCAGCAGAGCGGCTGACAACCCGGTTGGAAACACCATATATTTT | CATSRAADNPVGNTIYF
. | . | TRBJ2-7 | TRBV6-5 | 13 | TGTGCCAGCAGTCAACGGAACCTCTACGAGCAGTACTTC | CASSQRNLYEQYF
. | TRBD1 | TRBJ2-7 | TRBV27 | 14 | TGTGCCAGCAGTTTGATCGGACAGGCCTACGAGCAGTACTTC | CASSLIGQAYEQYF
many | . | TRBJ2-3 | TRBV7-6 | 14 | TGTGCCAGCAGCTTAGCGGGTGGTTCAGATACGCAGTATTTT | CASSLAGGSDTQYF
. | TRBD2 | TRBJ2-5 | TRBV9 | 14 | TGTGCCAGCAGCGTAGCTCTAGCGGAAGAGACCCAGTACTTC | CASSVALAEETQYF
. | . | TRBJ2-3 | TRBV5-1 | 13 | TGCGCCAGCAGCTTAAACAGCCCAGATACGCAGTATTTT | CASSLNSPDTQYF
few | . | TRBJ1-1 | TRBV19 | 14 | TGTGCCAGTAGTATACAGGGAATGAACACTGAAGCTTTCTTT | CASSIQGMNTEAFF
. | . | TRBJ2-5 | TRBV7-6 | 18 | TGTGCCAGCAGTTCCTGGGGGTTTGAGGTCGTTTTGGTAGAGACCCAGTACTTC | CASSSWGFEVVLVETQYF
. | . | TRBJ2-2 | TRBV3-1 | 18 | TGTGCCAGCAGCCAAGAGTTACTAGAGAGTGGGGCCACCGGGGAGCTGTTTTTT | CASSQELLESGATGELFF
. | TRBD2 | TRBJ2-3 | TRBV29-1 | 15 | TGCAGCGTTGCCAGCGGGGGGGCTAGCACAGATACGCAGTATTTT | CSVASGGASTDTQYF
few | TRBD2 | TRBJ2-1 | TRBV12-3/TRBV12-4 | 14 | TGTGCCAGCAGTGGGGGACTAGAGGTCAATGAGCAGTTCTTC | CASSGGLEVNEQFF
. | . | TRBJ2-1 | TRBV12-3/TRBV12-4 | 12 | TGTGCCAGCAGTAGGGACGGAAATGAGCAGTTCTTC | CASSRDGNEQFF
. | TRBD2 | TRBJ2-7 | TRBV4-2 | 18 | TGTGCCAGCAGCCAAGACCTAGCGGGCCTGGTACCCCTCTACGAGCAGTACTTC | CASSQDLAGLVPLYEQYF
. | . | TRBJ1-4 | TRBV12-5 | 15 | TGTGCTAGTGGTTTCGAGCGGGTTAAGCATGAAAAACTGTTTTTT | CASGFERVKHEKLFF
few | . | TRBJ2-5 | TRBV18 | 16 | TGTGCCAGCTCACCACGGTCCCCCCAAGACCAAGAGACCCAGTACTTC | CASSPRSPQDQETQYF
. | TRBD1 | TRBJ2-5 | TRBV5-1 | 15 | TGCGCCAGCAGCGCGGACAGGGGAATTCAAGAGACCCAGTACTTC | CASSADRGIQETQYF
. | . | TRBJ2-7 | TRBV5-1 | 15 | TGCGCCAGCAGCTTGGACGGGGCCCGCTCCTACGAGCAGTACTTC | CASSLDGARSYEQYF
. | TRBD2 | TRBJ2-3 | TRBV9 | 18 | TGTGCCAGCAGCGACGGACTAGCGGGTCCGACTAGCACAGATACGCAGTATTTT | CASSDGLAGPTSTDTQYF
. | . | TRBJ2-7 | TRBV4-2 | 13 | TGTGCCAGCAGTCCAAGTGTAACCGCGGAGCAGTACTTC | CASSPSVTAEQYF
many | . | TRBJ2-5 | TRBV29-1 | 12 | TGCAGCGTGTGGGGGGATCAAGAGACCCAGTACTTC | CSVWGDQETQYF
. | . | TRBJ2-2 | TRBV11-2 | 13 | TGTGCCAGCAGCTTAGAGGGAAACGGGGAGCTGTTTTTT | CASSLEGNGELFF
. | . | TRBJ2-4 | TRBV30 | 13 | TGTGCCTGGAGTGCAGGGACGGGGAGCATTCAGTACTTC | CAWSAGTGSIQYF